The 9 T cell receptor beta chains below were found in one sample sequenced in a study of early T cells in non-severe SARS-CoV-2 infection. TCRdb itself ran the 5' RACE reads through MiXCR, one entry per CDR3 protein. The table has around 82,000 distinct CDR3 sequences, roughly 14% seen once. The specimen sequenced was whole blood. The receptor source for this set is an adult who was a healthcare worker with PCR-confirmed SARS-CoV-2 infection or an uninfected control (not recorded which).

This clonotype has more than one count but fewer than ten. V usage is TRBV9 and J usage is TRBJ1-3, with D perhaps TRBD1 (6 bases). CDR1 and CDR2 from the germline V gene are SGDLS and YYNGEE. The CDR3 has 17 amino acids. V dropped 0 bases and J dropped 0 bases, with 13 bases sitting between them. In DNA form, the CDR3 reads TGTGCCAGCAGCGTAGATGGGGGCCCCAGCTCTGGAAACACCATATATTTT. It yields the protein CASSVDGGPSSGNTIYF.

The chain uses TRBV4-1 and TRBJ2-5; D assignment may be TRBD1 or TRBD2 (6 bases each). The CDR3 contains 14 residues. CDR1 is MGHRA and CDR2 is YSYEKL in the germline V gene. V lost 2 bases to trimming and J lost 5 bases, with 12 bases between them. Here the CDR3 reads CASSQLGGWETQYF. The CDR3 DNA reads TGCGCCAGCAGCCAATTAGGGGGGTGGGAGACCCAGTACTTC.

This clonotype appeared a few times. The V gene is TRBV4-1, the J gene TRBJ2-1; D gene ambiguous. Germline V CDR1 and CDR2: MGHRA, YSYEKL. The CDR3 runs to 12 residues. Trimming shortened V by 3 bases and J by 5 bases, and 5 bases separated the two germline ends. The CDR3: CASSQGNNEQFF. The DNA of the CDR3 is TGCGCCAGCAGCCAGGGGAACAATGAGCAGTTCTTC.

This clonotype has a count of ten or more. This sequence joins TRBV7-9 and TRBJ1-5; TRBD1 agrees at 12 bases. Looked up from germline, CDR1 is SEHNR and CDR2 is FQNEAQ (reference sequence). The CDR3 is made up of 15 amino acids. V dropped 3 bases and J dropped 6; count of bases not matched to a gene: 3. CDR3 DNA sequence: TGTGCCAGCAGCTTCGGGACAGGGGGCCCTCAGCCCCAGCATTTT. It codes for CASSFGTGGPQPQHF.

The CDR3 region has the DNA TGCAGTGCACGAGATAGCGGGGGACTTTCCGAAAACATTCAGTACTTC. Protein sequence: CSARDSGGLSENIQYF. V and J are TRBV20-1 and TRBJ2-4; 9 bases align to TRBD2. Germline V gene sequence: CDR1 DFQATT, CDR2 SNEGSKA (reference sequence). This CDR3 is built from 16 residues. Trimming cost V 6 bases and J 5 bases; bases outside gene matches: 14.

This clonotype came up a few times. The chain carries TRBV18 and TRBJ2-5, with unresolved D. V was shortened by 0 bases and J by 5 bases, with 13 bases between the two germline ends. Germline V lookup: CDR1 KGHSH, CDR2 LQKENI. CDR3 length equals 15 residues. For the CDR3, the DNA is TGTGCCAGCTCACCACCGCTGCAGGCTAAGGAGACCCAGTACTTC. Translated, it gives CASSPPLQAKETQYF.

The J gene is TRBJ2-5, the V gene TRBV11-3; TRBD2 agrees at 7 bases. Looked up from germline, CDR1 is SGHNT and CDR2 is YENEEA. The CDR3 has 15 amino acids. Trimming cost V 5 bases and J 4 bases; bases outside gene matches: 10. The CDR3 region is CASSLPTSWVETQYF. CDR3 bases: TGTGCCAGCAGCCTTCCGACTAGCTGGGTAGAGACCCAGTACTTC.

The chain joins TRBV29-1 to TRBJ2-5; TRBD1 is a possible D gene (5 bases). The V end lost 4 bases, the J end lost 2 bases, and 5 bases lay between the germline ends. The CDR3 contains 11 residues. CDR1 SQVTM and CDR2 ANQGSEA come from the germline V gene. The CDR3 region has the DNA TGCAGCGTTGGACAGCAAGAGACCCAGTACTTC. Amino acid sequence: CSVGQQETQYF.

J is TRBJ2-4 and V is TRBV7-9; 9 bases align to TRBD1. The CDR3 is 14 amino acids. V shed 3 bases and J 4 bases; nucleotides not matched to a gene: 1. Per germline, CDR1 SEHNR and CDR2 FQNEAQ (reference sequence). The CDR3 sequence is CASSLGTGKNIQYF. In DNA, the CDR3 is TGTGCCAGCAGCTTGGGGACAGGGAAAAACATTCAGTACTTC.